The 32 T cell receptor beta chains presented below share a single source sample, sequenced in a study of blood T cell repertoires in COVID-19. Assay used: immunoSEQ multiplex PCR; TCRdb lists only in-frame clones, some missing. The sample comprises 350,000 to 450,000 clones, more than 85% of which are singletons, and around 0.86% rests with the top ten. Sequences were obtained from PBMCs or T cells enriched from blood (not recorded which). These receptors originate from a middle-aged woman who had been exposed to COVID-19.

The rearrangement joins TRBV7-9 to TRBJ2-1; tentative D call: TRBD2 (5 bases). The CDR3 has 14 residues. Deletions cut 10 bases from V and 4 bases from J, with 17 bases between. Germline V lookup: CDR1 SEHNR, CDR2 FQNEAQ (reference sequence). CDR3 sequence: CATQDGGTYNEQFF. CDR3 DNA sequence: TGTGCCACCCAAGACGGAGGTACATACAATGAGCAGTTCTTC. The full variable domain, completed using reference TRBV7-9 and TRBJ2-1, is DTGVSQNPRHKITKRGQNVTFRCDPISEHNRLYWYRQTLGQGPEFLTYFQNEAQLEKSRLLSDRFSAERPKGSFSTLEIQRTEQGDSAMYLCATQDGGTYNEQFFGPGTRLTVL.

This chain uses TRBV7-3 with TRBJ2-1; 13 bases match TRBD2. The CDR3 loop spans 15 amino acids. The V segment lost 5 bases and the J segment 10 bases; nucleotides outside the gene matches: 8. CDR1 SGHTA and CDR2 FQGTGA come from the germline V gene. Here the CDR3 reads CASSRTSGGAMEQFF. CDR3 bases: TGTGCCAGCAGCCGTACTAGCGGGGGGGCCATGGAGCAGTTCTTC.

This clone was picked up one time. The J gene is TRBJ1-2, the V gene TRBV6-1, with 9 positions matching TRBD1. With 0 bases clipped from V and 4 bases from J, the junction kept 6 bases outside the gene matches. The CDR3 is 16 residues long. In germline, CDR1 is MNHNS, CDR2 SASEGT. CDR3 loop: CASSEAGQGRSYGYTF. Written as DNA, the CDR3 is TGTGCCAGCAGTGAAGCGGGACAGGGCCGATCCTATGGCTACACCTTC.

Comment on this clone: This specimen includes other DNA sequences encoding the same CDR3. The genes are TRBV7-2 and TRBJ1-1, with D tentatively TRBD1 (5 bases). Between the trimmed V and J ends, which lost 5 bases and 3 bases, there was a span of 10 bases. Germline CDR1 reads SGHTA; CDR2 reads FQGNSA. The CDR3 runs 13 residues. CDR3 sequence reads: CASSPRGYTEAFF. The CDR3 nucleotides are TGTGCCAGCAGCCCGCGGGGGTACACTGAAGCTTTCTTT.

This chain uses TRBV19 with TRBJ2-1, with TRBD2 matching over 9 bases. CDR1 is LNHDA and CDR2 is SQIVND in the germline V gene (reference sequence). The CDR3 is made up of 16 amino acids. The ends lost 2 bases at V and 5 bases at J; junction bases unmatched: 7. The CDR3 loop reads CASSILAGMINNEQFF. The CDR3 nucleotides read TGTGCCAGTAGTATACTAGCGGGGATGATAAACAATGAGCAGTTCTTC.

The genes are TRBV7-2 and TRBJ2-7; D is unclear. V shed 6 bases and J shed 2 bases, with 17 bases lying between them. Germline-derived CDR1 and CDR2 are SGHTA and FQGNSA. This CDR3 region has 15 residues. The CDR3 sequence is CASSRKVGATYEQYF. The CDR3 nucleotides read TGTGCCAGCAGTCGCAAGGTGGGCGCTACCTACGAGCAGTACTTC.

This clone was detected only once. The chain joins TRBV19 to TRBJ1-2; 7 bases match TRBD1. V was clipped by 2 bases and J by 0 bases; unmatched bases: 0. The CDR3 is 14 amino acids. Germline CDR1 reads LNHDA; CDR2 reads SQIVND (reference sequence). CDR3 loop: CASSIRGPNYGYTF. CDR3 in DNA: TGTGCCAGTAGTATAAGGGGGCCTAACTATGGCTACACCTTC.

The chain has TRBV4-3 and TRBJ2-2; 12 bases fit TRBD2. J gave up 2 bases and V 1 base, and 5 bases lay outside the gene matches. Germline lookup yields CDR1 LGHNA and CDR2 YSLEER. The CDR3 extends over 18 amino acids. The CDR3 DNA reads TGCGCCAGCAGCCAAGCTAGGACTAGCGGGATTAACACCGGGGAGCTGTTTTTT. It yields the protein CASSQARTSGINTGELFF.

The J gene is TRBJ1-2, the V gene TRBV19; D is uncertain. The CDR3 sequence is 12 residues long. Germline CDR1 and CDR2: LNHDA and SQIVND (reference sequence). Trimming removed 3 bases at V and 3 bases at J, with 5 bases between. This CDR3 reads CASSIRDYGYTF. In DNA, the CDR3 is TGTGCCAGTAGTATCCGAGACTATGGCTACACCTTC.

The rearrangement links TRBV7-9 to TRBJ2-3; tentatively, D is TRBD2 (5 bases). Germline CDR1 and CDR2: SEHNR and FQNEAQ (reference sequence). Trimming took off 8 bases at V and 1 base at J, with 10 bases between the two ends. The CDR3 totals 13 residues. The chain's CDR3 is CASVRDRTDTQYF. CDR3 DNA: TGTGCCAGCGTCCGGGATCGCACAGATACGCAGTATTTT.

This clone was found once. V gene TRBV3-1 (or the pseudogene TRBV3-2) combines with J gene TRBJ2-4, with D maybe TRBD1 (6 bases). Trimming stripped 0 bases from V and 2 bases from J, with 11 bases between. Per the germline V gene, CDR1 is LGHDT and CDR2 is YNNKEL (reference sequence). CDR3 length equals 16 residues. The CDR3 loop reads CASSQDPRGTKNIQYF. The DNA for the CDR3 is TGTGCCAGCAGCCAAGATCCCAGGGGAACCAAAAACATTCAGTACTTC.

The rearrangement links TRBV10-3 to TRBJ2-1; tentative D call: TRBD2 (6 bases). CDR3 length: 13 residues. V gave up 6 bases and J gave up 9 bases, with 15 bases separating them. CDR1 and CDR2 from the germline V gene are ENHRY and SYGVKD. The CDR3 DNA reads TGTGCCATCAGACAAAGCCCCGGGGGTGAGCAGTTCTTC. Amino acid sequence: CAIRQSPGGEQFF.

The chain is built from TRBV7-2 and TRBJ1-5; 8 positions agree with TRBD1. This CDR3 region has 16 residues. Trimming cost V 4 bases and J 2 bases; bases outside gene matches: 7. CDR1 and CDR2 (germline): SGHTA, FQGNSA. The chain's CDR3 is CASSSTGGRGNQPQHF. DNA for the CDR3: TGTGCCAGCAGCTCCACAGGGGGGAGAGGCAATCAGCCCCAGCATTTT.

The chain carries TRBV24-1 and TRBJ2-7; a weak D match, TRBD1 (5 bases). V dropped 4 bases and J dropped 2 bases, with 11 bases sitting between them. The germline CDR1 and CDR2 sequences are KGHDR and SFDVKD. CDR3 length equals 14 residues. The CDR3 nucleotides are TGTGCCACCAGTGAGACAGTTGTACCCTACGAGCAGTACTTC. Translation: CATSETVVPYEQYF.

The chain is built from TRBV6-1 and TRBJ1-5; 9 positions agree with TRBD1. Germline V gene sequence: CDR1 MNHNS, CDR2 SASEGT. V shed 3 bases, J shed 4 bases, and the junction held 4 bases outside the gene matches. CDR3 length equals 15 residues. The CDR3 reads CASSEGQGMNQPQHF. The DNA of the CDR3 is TGTGCCAGCAGTGAGGGACAGGGTATGAATCAGCCCCAGCATTTT.

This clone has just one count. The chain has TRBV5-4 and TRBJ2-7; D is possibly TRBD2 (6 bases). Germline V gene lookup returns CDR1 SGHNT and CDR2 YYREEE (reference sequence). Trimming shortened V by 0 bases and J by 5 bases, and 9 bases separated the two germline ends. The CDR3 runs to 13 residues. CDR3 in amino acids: CASSLVGGDEQYF. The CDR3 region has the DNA TGTGCCAGCAGCTTGGTCGGGGGTGACGAGCAGTACTTC.

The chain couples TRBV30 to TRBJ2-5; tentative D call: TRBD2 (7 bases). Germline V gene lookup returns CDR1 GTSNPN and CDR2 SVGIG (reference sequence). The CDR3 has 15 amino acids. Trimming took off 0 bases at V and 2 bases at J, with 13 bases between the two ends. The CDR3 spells CAWSVKGGIQETQYF. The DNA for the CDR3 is TGTGCCTGGAGTGTAAAGGGGGGGATACAAGAGACCCAGTACTTC. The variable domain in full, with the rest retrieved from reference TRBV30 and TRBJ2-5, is SQTIHQWPATLVQPVGSPLSLECTVEGTSNPNLYWYRQAAGRGLQLLFYSVGIGQISSEVPQNLSASRPQDRQFILSSKKLLLSDSGFYLCAWSVKGGIQETQYFGPGTRLLVL.

The CDR3 is CASSVEDRSGYTF. CDR3 in DNA: TGTGCCAGCAGCGTAGAGGACAGGTCGGGCTACACCTTC. This sequence joins TRBV9 and TRBJ1-2, with TRBD1 identical over 7 bases. Germline assignment: CDR1 SGDLS and CDR2 YYNGEE. The CDR3 totals 13 residues. V lost 0 bases, J lost 8 bases, and 4 bases stayed unmatched. The entire variable domain, with the rest obtained from reference TRBV9 and TRBJ1-2, is as follows: DSGVTQTPKHLITATGQRVTLRCSPRSGDLSVYWYQQSLDQGLQFLIQYYNGEERAKGNILERFSAQQFPDLHSELNLSSLELGDSALYFCASSVEDRSGYTFGSGTRLTVV.

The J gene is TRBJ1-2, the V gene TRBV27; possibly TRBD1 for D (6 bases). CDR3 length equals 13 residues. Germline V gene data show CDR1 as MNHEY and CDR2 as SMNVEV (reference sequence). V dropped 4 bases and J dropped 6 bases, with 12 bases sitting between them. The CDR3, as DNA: TGTGCCAGCAGTTCCTACAGGGATAATGGCTACACCTTC. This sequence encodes CASSSYRDNGYTF.

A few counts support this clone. The CDR3 reads CASSYGGVPGKQPQHF. Here the CDR3 DNA reads TGTGCCAGCAGTTACGGGGGGGTCCCGGGTAAACAGCCCCAGCATTTT. The rearrangement links TRBV6-2 or TRBV6-3 to TRBJ1-5, with a possible D match to TRBD1 (5 bases). Germline values: CDR1 MNHEY, CDR2 SVGEGT. This CDR3 is built from 16 residues. Trimming took off 2 bases at V and 7 bases at J, with 18 bases between the two ends.

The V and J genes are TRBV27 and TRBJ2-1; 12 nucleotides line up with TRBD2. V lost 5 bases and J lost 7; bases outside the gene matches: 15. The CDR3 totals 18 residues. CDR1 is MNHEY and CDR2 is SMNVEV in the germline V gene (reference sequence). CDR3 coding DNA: TGTGCCAGCAGTCCGGGACCGGGACTAGCGGGTGTTTTTAATGAGCAGTTCTTC. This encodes CASSPGPGLAGVFNEQFF.

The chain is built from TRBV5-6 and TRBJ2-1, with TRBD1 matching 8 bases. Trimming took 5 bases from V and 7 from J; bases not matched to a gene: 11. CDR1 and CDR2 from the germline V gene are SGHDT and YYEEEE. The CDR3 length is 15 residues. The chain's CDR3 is CASRGQMGQANEQFF. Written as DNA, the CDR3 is TGTGCCAGCAGGGGACAGATGGGACAGGCGAATGAGCAGTTCTTC.

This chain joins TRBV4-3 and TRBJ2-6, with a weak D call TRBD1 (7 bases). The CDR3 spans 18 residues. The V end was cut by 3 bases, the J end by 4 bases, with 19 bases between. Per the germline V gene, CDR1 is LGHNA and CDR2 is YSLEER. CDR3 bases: TGCGCCAGCAGCCAGGCAGGAGGGGGCGGTTTAGGGGCCAACGTCCTGACTTTC. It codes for CASSQAGGGGLGANVLTF.

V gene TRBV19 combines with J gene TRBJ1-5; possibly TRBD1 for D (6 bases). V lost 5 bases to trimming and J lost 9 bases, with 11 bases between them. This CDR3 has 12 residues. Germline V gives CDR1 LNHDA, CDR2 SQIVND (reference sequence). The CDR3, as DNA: TGTGCCAGTAGTGCGACAGGAGGGCCCCAGCATTTT. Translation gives CASSATGGPQHF.

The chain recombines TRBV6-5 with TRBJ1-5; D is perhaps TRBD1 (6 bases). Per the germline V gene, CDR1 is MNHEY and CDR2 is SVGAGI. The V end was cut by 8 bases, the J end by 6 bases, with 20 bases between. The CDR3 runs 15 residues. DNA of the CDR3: TGTGCCAGCCGCCCAAGGGGGGGGCAAGGTCAGCCCCAGCATTTT. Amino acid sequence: CASRPRGGQGQPQHF.

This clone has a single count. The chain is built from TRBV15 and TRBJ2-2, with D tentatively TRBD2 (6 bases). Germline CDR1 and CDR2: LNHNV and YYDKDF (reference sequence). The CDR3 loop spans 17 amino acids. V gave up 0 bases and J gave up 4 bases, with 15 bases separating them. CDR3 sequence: CATSRDRGTGATGELFF. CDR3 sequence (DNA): TGTGCCACCAGCAGAGATCGAGGAACGGGAGCCACCGGGGAGCTGTTTTTT.

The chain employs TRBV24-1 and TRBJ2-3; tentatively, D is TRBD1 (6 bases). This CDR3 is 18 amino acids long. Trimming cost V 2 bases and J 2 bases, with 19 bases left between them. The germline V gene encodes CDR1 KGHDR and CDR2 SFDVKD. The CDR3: CATSDSSLRGGSTDTQYF. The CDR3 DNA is TGTGCCACCAGTGATTCTTCGTTGAGAGGGGGTTCCACAGATACGCAGTATTTT.

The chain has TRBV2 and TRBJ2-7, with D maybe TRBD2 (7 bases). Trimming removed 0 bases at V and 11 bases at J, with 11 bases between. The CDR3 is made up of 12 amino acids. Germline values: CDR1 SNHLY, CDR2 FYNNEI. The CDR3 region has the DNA TGTGCCAGCAGTGAAGCGGGGGGGGCCAAGTACTTC. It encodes CASSEAGGAKYF.

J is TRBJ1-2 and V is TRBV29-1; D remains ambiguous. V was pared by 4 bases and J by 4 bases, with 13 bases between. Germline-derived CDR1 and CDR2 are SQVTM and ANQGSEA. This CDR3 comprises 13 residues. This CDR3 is CSVVTAAVYGYTF. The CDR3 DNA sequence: TGCAGCGTTGTCACGGCGGCAGTCTATGGCTACACCTTC.

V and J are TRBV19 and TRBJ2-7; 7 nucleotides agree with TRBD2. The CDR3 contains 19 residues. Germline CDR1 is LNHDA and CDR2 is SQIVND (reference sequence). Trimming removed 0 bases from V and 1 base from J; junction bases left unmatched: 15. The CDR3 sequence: CASSIDFSPAGLRSYEQYF. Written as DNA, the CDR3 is TGTGCCAGTAGTATAGACTTCTCCCCGGCGGGACTACGGTCCTACGAGCAGTACTTC.

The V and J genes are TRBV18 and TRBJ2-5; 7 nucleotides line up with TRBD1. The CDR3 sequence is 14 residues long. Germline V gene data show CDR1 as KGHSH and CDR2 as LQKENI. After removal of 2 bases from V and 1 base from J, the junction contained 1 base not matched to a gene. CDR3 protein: CASSPNRGQETQYF. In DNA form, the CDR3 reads TGTGCCAGCTCACCAAACAGGGGCCAAGAGACCCAGTACTTC.

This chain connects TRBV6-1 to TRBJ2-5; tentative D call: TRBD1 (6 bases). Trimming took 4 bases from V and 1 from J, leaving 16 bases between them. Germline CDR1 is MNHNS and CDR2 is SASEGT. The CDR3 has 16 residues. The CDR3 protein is CASSVHPDSFQETQYF. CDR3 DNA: TGTGCCAGCAGTGTACACCCGGACAGCTTCCAAGAGACCCAGTACTTC.